Shown below are 5 T cell receptor beta chains from a single sample sequenced in a study of cytomegalovirus exposure and HLA in healthy donors (dated by TCRdb to 2017 to 2019). Receptor amplification or capture employed the immunoSEQ multiplex PCR assay. For the multiplex PCR, a mixture combining 60 forward primers for TCR Vbeta segments and 13 reverse primers for TCR Jbeta segments was used. TCRdb holds this immuneACCESS table with in-frame rearrangements only. Some clones are missing; in checked studies, unresolved V genes explain under half, and the rest has no known cause. For this sample there are over 50,000 clones; about four fifths appear just once. Over 1.5% of the sample belongs to the ten largest clones. Sequenced: PBMCs. These receptors all stem from a man aged 35 to 55 in good health and CMV-seronegative.

J is TRBJ2-5 and V is TRBV5-6; D is ambiguous. The J call may not be correct, given that the DNA end is closer to TRBJ2-7. Germline loops: CDR1 SGHDT, CDR2 YYEEEE. This CDR3 is 13 amino acids long. This chain's CDR3 is CASSLDGSYEQYF. The CDR3 coding sequence is TGTGCCAGCAGCTTGGACGGTTCCTACGAGCAGTACTTC.

The chain combines TRBV11-3 with TRBJ1-6; 8 bases line up with TRBD1. The CDR3 spans 16 residues. Losses at the gene ends were 1 base for V and 3 bases for J; bases not matched to a gene: 2. CDR1 is SGHNT and CDR2 is YENEEA in the germline V gene. The CDR3 DNA follows: TGTGCCAGCAGCTTAGGGACAGGGAACTATAATTCACCCCTCCACTTT. This translates into CASSLGTGNYNSPLHF.

The V call is TRBV18, the J call TRBJ1-6; maybe TRBD1 (6 bases). Germline V gene sequence: CDR1 KGHSH, CDR2 LQKENI. This CDR3 is built from 13 residues. V was cut by 1 base and J by 10 bases, with 8 bases left in between. The CDR3 DNA follows: TGTGCCAGCTCACCACTTGGGGGCTCACCCCTCCACTTT. It is translated as CASSPLGGSPLHF.

The chain couples TRBV9 to TRBJ2-5; the D gene is possibly TRBD2 (5 bases). Looked up from germline, CDR1 is SGDLS and CDR2 is YYNGEE. The CDR3 contains 17 residues. V lost 3 bases, J lost 1 base, and 19 bases lay in between. The CDR3 DNA follows: TGTGCCAGCAGCGCGAGCGGAGGTGCACGAGTCCAAGAGACCCAGTACTTC. It codes for CASSASGGARVQETQYF.

This rearrangement joins TRBV5-1 to TRBJ2-2, with a tentative D call TRBD1 (5 bases). V lost 0 bases and J 6 bases, leaving 6 bases between the germline ends. The germline V gene encodes CDR1 SGHRS and CDR2 YFSETQ. The CDR3 sequence is 13 residues long. The DNA for the CDR3 is TGCGCCAGCAGCTTGGAACAGGCCGGGGAGCTGTTTTTT. It specifies CASSLEQAGELFF.